The 24 T cell receptor beta chains below come from one sample, sequenced in a study of blood T cell repertoires in COVID-19. TCRdb's copy holds only in-frame clones and misses some; the assay was immunoSEQ multiplex PCR. The sample carries over 150,000 clones, 79% recorded once. The material sequenced was PBMCs or T cells enriched from blood (not recorded which). The origin of the receptors is a woman in her seventies in a cohort exposed to, infected with or recovered from COVID-19 (not recorded which).

The chain uses TRBV7-2 and TRBJ1-2, with D hard to call. Looked up from germline, CDR1 is SGHTA and CDR2 is FQGNSA. Trimming took 2 bases from V and 1 from J, leaving 11 bases between them. The CDR3 is made up of 15 amino acids. The CDR3 DNA sequence: TGTGCCAGCAGCTTAACGATGGGCGTTAACTATGGCTACACCTTC. This sequence encodes CASSLTMGVNYGYTF.

This clone was picked up a small number of times. This chain connects TRBV19 to TRBJ2-7; possible D gene TRBD1, 6 bases. Germline V gene lookup returns CDR1 LNHDA and CDR2 SQIVND (reference sequence). The CDR3 has 12 amino acids. The V gene lost 7 bases and the J gene lost 2 bases, with 9 bases spanning the gap. Here the CDR3 reads CASMGATYEQYF. DNA of the CDR3: TGTGCCAGTATGGGGGCAACCTACGAGCAGTACTTC.

V is TRBV3-1 (or the pseudogene TRBV3-2) and J is TRBJ2-1, with no clear D. This CDR3 is 13 amino acids long. With 3 bases removed from V and 5 bases from J, the gap between germline ends came to 8 bases. CDR1 is LGHDT and CDR2 is YNNKEL in the germline V gene (reference sequence). The CDR3 sequence is CASSHLTNNEQFF. The DNA for the CDR3 is TGTGCCAGCAGCCATCTCACTAACAATGAGCAGTTCTTC.

This clone has only one observation. J is TRBJ2-1 and V is TRBV11-3, with 9 bases that match TRBD2. Per the germline V gene, CDR1 is SGHNT and CDR2 is YENEEA. Trimming took 5 bases from V and 6 from J; bases not matched to a gene: 11. The length of the CDR3 is 16 residues. For the CDR3, the DNA is TGTGCCAGCAGCCGTTCGGCGGGACTAGCAGGCAATGAGCAGTTCTTC. Translation gives CASSRSAGLAGNEQFF. The full variable domain, rest sourced from reference TRBV11-3 and TRBJ2-1, is EAGVVQSPRYKIIEKKQPVAFWCNPISGHNTLYWYLQNLGQGPELLIRYENEEAVDDSQLPKDRFSAERLKGVDSTLKIQPAELGDSAVYLCASSRSAGLAGNEQFFGPGTRLTVL.

The CDR3 sequence is CASSPEAILNEQFF. CDR3 coding DNA: TGTGCCAGCTCACCAGAGGCCATTCTGAATGAGCAGTTCTTC. The chain recombines TRBV18 with TRBJ2-1; D remains ambiguous. The CDR3 runs to 14 residues. V was pared by 2 bases and J by 7 bases, with 12 bases between. CDR1 is KGHSH, CDR2 LQKENI, per germline.

This clone showed up just once. This chain uses TRBV28 with TRBJ1-6, with 10 bases that match TRBD1. Per germline, CDR1 MDHEN and CDR2 SYDVKM. V lost 3 bases and J lost 9; bases outside the gene matches: 5. The CDR3 extends over 15 amino acids. The DNA of the CDR3 is TGTGCCAGCAGTTTTAGACAGGGGGCGGGTTCACCCCTCCACTTT. Protein product: CASSFRQGAGSPLHF.

This clone appeared a few times. The chain carries TRBV28 and TRBJ1-5; D ambiguous. Per the germline V gene, CDR1 is MDHEN and CDR2 is SYDVKM. V was pared by 5 bases and J by 4 bases, with 21 bases between. The CDR3 runs 17 residues. The CDR3 sequence: CASSPPIRFPNNQPQHF. The CDR3 DNA is TGTGCCAGCAGTCCCCCCATCAGGTTTCCAAATAATCAGCCCCAGCATTTT.

The chain uses TRBV7-3 and TRBJ2-1; 9 bases are shared with TRBD2. There are 18 residues in the CDR3. V lost 3 bases, J lost 1 base, and 10 bases stayed unmatched. The V gene's germline CDR1 is SGHTA and CDR2 FQGTGA. The CDR3 sequence is CASSFVAGGRASYNEQFF. The CDR3 coding sequence is TGTGCCAGCAGCTTTGTGGCGGGCGGGAGGGCGTCCTACAATGAGCAGTTCTTC.

V is TRBV5-1 and J is TRBJ2-3; 9 bases match TRBD1. The germline V gene has CDR1 SGHRS and CDR2 YFSETQ. CDR3 size: 14 residues. Trimming cost V 7 bases and J 2 bases; bases outside gene matches: 5. The CDR3 nucleotides are TGCGCCAGCGGCGGGACAGGGACCACAGATACGCAGTATTTT. Amino acid sequence: CASGGTGTTDTQYF.

The chain employs TRBV27 and TRBJ2-2; 7 nucleotides agree with TRBD2. Germline V CDR1 and CDR2: MNHEY, SMNVEV (reference sequence). The CDR3 totals 16 residues. The J segment lost 2 bases and the V segment lost 6 bases, leaving 9 bases of the junction unmatched. CDR3 protein: CASSSWGGRNTGELFF. DNA for the CDR3: TGTGCCAGCAGCTCATGGGGGGGGAGAAACACCGGGGAGCTGTTTTTT.

The chain joins TRBV19 to TRBJ1-5; D is possibly TRBD1 (6 bases). In germline, CDR1 is LNHDA, CDR2 SQIVND (reference sequence). V dropped 7 bases and J dropped 3 bases, with 13 bases sitting between them. The CDR3 loop spans 14 amino acids. CDR3 in DNA: TGTGCCAGTAATGAGGGGGTAGACAATCAGCCCCAGCATTTT. Its translation: CASNEGVDNQPQHF.

CDR3 residues: CASSTIQGRQETQYF. CDR3 nucleotide sequence: TGTGCCAGCAGTACGATCCAGGGCAGGCAAGAGACCCAGTACTTC. This chain links TRBV28 with TRBJ2-5; tentative D call: TRBD1 (5 bases). The CDR3 consists of 15 residues. V was pared by 5 bases and J by 2 bases, with 15 bases between. The germline CDR1 and CDR2 sequences are MDHEN and SYDVKM. Full variable domain (rest looked up from reference TRBV28 and TRBJ2-5): DVKVTQSSRYLVKRTGEKVFLECVQDMDHENMFWYRQDPGLGLRLIYFSYDVKMKEKGDIPEGYSVSREKKERFSLILESASTNQTSMYLCASSTIQGRQETQYFGPGTRLLVL.

The rearrangement links TRBV7-2 to TRBJ2-7; TRBD2 aligns across 9 bases. V shed 3 bases and J 3 bases; nucleotides not matched to a gene: 6. Germline loops: CDR1 SGHTA, CDR2 FQGNSA. This CDR3 is 15 amino acids long. The CDR3 protein is CASSFLAGVDYEQYF. As DNA, the CDR3 is TGTGCCAGCAGCTTTTTAGCGGGAGTGGACTACGAGCAGTACTTC.

V gene TRBV28 combines with J gene TRBJ2-1, with 15 bases matching TRBD2. The ends lost 6 bases at V and 9 bases at J; junction bases unmatched: 9. This CDR3 is built from 16 residues. In germline, CDR1 is MDHEN, CDR2 SYDVKM. Here the CDR3 DNA reads TGTGCCAGCAGCCTTTGGACTAGCGGGAGGGCCATTGAGCAGTTCTTC. Residues: CASSLWTSGRAIEQFF.

The chain is built from TRBV15 and TRBJ1-5, with D perhaps matching TRBD1 (5 bases). Trimming stripped 6 bases from V and 5 bases from J, with 11 bases between. The germline V gene has CDR1 LNHNV and CDR2 YYDKDF (reference sequence). The CDR3 totals 13 residues. The CDR3 bases are TGTGCCACCAGTTCAAGGGGTGATCAGCCCCAGCATTTT. Its protein product is CATSSRGDQPQHF.

The V call is TRBV27, the J call TRBJ1-2; D may be TRBD1 (5 bases). The CDR3 spans 13 residues. V lost 6 bases and J 5 bases, leaving 13 bases between the germline ends. CDR1 and CDR2 (germline): MNHEY, SMNVEV (reference sequence). CDR3 in amino acids: CASSPTAGYGYTF. The CDR3 nucleotides read TGTGCCAGCAGCCCGACAGCTGGATATGGCTACACCTTC.

This clone showed up just once. The chain couples TRBV5-4 to TRBJ2-3; 9 nucleotides match TRBD2. The V and J ends lost 0 bases and 5 bases, in that order; junction bases with no gene match: 4. The germline V gene encodes CDR1 SGHNT and CDR2 YYREEE (reference sequence). This CDR3 region has 15 residues. For the CDR3, the DNA is TGTGCCAGCAGCTTGGGGTTAGCGGGAGAAGATACGCAGTATTTT. Translation: CASSLGLAGEDTQYF.

This sequence joins TRBV4-2 and TRBJ2-1; 9 positions match TRBD2. Germline values: CDR1 LGHNA, CDR2 YNFKEQ. The ends lost 3 bases at V and 3 bases at J; junction bases unmatched: 6. The CDR3 loop spans 16 amino acids. Written as DNA, the CDR3 is TGTGCCAGCAGCCAGTTTAGCGGGAGACGCTACAATGAGCAGTTCTTC. It encodes CASSQFSGRRYNEQFF.

The chain couples TRBV2 to TRBJ2-5; TRBD1 is a possible D gene (5 bases). The germline gives CDR1 SNHLY, CDR2 FYNNEI. The CDR3 extends over 13 amino acids. V was pared by 6 bases and J by 5 bases, with 13 bases between. The CDR3: CASRGDGSETQYF. As DNA, the CDR3 is TGTGCCAGCAGAGGGGATGGATCGGAGACCCAGTACTTC.

The chain has TRBV11-3 and TRBJ2-5; 9 bases match TRBD2. The CDR3 contains 15 residues. In germline, CDR1 is SGHNT, CDR2 YENEEA. Trimming cost V 2 bases and J 5 bases; bases outside gene matches: 6. CDR3 sequence reads: CASSLLAGVDETQYF. CDR3 DNA: TGTGCCAGCAGCTTATTAGCGGGAGTTGACGAGACCCAGTACTTC. Using reference TRBV11-3 and TRBJ2-5 for the parts outside the CDR3, the full variable domain is EAGVVQSPRYKIIEKKQPVAFWCNPISGHNTLYWYLQNLGQGPELLIRYENEEAVDDSQLPKDRFSAERLKGVDSTLKIQPAELGDSAVYLCASSLLAGVDETQYFGPGTRLLVL.

The CDR3 coding sequence is TGTGCCAGCAGTTCCGCGACGGGTTGGGACTATGGCTACACCTTC. Amino acids: CASSSATGWDYGYTF. The chain is built from TRBV28 and TRBJ1-2, with D hard to call. Germline V CDR1 and CDR2: MDHEN, SYDVKM. The CDR3 totals 15 residues. The V gene lost 4 bases and the J gene lost 3 bases, with 15 bases spanning the gap.

V and J are TRBV3-1 (or the pseudogene TRBV3-2) and TRBJ2-7, with a possible D match to TRBD2 (6 bases). The CDR3 spans 14 residues. The ends were cut back, 1 base at V and 2 bases at J, with 9 bases in the middle. Per the germline V gene, CDR1 is LGHDT and CDR2 is YNNKEL (reference sequence). As DNA, the CDR3 is TGTGCCAGCAGCCAAGGACTAGGACCCTACGAGCAGTACTTC. Translated: CASSQGLGPYEQYF.

This clone has only a few counts. The chain has TRBV2 and TRBJ2-1; 8 nucleotides line up with TRBD2. Germline-derived CDR1 and CDR2 are SNHLY and FYNNEI. V was clipped by 6 bases and J by 4 bases; unmatched bases: 11. This CDR3 spans 16 amino acids. Here the CDR3 DNA reads TGTGCCAGCAGACAACGGACTAGCACCCATTACAATGAGCAGTTCTTC. Its translation is CASRQRTSTHYNEQFF.

V gene TRBV28 combines with J gene TRBJ1-5; no clear D. Looked up from germline, CDR1 is MDHEN and CDR2 is SYDVKM. The CDR3 runs 13 residues. Trimming cost V 5 bases and J 6 bases, with 11 bases left between them. The CDR3 nucleotides are TGTGCCAGCAGTACCCCCGCTAGTCAGCCCCAGCATTTT. This gives the protein CASSTPASQPQHF.